Below, 25 T cell receptor beta chains from the same sample are listed, as sequenced in a study of blood T cell repertoires in COVID-19. Assay used: immunoSEQ multiplex PCR; TCRdb lists only in-frame clones, some missing. This sample has about 140,000 clones, with about 77% found just once. The sample consisted of peripheral blood. The receptors stem from a woman aged 45-65 years with active or convalescent COVID-19.

The rearrangement uses TRBV18 and TRBJ1-1, with 7 bases matching TRBD1. V gave up 0 bases and J gave up 0 bases; unmatched junction bases: 19. Germline CDR1 KGHSH, CDR2 LQKENI. The CDR3 loop spans 21 amino acids. The CDR3 nucleotides are TGTGCCAGCTCACCACCGCTAAAGTATGGGACAGAGACTCCGATGAACACTGAAGCTTTCTTT. As protein: CASSPPLKYGTETPMNTEAFF. The whole variable domain, remainder taken from reference TRBV18 and TRBJ1-1, is NAGVMQNPRHLVRRRGQEARLRCSPMKGHSHVYWYRQLPEEGLKFMVYLQKENIIDESGMPKERFSAEFPKEGPSILRIQQVVRGDSAAYFCASSPPLKYGTETPMNTEAFFGQGTRLTVV.

The J gene is TRBJ2-6, the V gene TRBV4-3; D is possibly TRBD1 (5 bases). Germline assignment: CDR1 LGHNA and CDR2 YSLEER. The V end lost 0 bases, the J end lost 4 bases, and 10 bases lay between the germline ends. CDR3 length equals 16 residues. The chain's CDR3 is CASSQDVQAGANVLTF. CDR3 sequence (DNA): TGCGCCAGCAGCCAAGATGTACAGGCAGGGGCCAACGTCCTGACTTTC.

This clone was counted once. The chain recombines TRBV6-1 with TRBJ2-1, with D possibly being TRBD2 (6 bases). This CDR3 comprises 17 residues. V lost 0 bases and J 0 bases, leaving 12 bases between the germline ends. Germline V gene lookup returns CDR1 MNHNS and CDR2 SASEGT. In nucleotides, the CDR3 is TGTGCCAGCAGTGAAGCTGGATGGGGGGACTCCTACAATGAGCAGTTCTTC. It is translated as CASSEAGWGDSYNEQFF.

The chain combines TRBV6-5 with TRBJ2-7, with a possible D match to TRBD2 (6 bases). There are 15 residues in the CDR3. From germline, CDR1 is MNHEY and CDR2 SVGAGI. Trimming cost V 0 bases and J 3 bases, with 12 bases left between them. The CDR3 loop reads CASSYSGGVDYEQYF. DNA for the CDR3: TGTGCCAGCAGTTACTCTGGAGGGGTTGACTACGAGCAGTACTTC.

The V and J genes are TRBV2 and TRBJ1-2; D ambiguous. This CDR3 is 12 amino acids long. Germline lookup yields CDR1 SNHLY and CDR2 FYNNEI. The V and J ends lost 7 bases and 6 bases respectively, with 12 bases between them. For the CDR3, the DNA is TGTGCCAGCAAGACTGAGGTCCATGGCTACACCTTC. It codes for CASKTEVHGYTF.

The rearrangement joins TRBV7-2 to TRBJ2-3; D call uncertain. With 2 bases removed from V and 0 bases from J, the gap between germline ends came to 12 bases. CDR1 and CDR2 from the germline V gene are SGHTA and FQGNSA. There are 16 residues in the CDR3. The CDR3 nucleotides are TGTGCCAGCAGCTTATTCGCGCTTTCTAGCACAGATACGCAGTATTTT. The encoded protein is CASSLFALSSTDTQYF.

The V gene is TRBV3-1 (or the pseudogene TRBV3-2), the J gene TRBJ1-1; TRBD1 might be the D (6 bases). This CDR3 comprises 14 residues. V lost 0 bases to trimming and J lost 6 bases, with 11 bases between them. In germline, CDR1 is LGHDT, CDR2 YNNKEL (reference sequence). CDR3 region: CASSQDYRVAEAFF. The DNA for the CDR3 is TGTGCCAGCAGCCAAGACTACAGGGTAGCTGAAGCTTTCTTT.

The chain combines TRBV6-5 with TRBJ1-6; maybe TRBD1 (6 bases). Germline lookup yields CDR1 MNHEY and CDR2 SVGAGI. The CDR3 extends over 12 amino acids. CDR3 nucleotide sequence: TGTGCAGTACAGGGAGTTAATTCACCCCTCCACTTT. Translation gives CAVQGVNSPLHF.

The chain uses TRBV5-1 and TRBJ2-1, with 9 positions matching TRBD1. Trimming removed 0 bases from V and 4 bases from J; junction bases left unmatched: 2. CDR1 and CDR2 (germline): SGHRS, YFSETQ. CDR3 length: 15 residues. CDR3 region: CASSLETGGYNEQFF. The CDR3 DNA follows: TGCGCCAGCAGCTTGGAGACAGGGGGGTACAATGAGCAGTTCTTC.

V is TRBV14 and J is TRBJ2-5, with 9 bases fitting TRBD2. Trimming took 4 bases from V and 5 from J; bases not matched to a gene: 11. The CDR3 covers 16 residues. Germline lookup yields CDR1 SGHDN and CDR2 FVKESK. CDR3 in amino acids: CASSPGGGVTLETQYF. For the CDR3, the DNA is TGTGCCAGCAGCCCCGGCGGGGGGGTGACCTTGGAGACCCAGTACTTC.

The V gene is TRBV19, the J gene TRBJ1-3, with 7 bases aligning to TRBD1. With 1 base clipped from V and 5 bases from J, the junction kept 8 bases outside the gene matches. The germline V gene has CDR1 LNHDA and CDR2 SQIVND (reference sequence). The length of the CDR3 is 16 residues. The DNA for the CDR3 is TGTGCCAGTAGTATAGGAGCGGACAGGATTCGAAACACCATATATTTT. This sequence encodes CASSIGADRIRNTIYF.

The chain links TRBV2 to TRBJ2-3; TRBD1 matches 7 bases. V lost 4 bases, J lost 3 bases, and 4 bases stayed unmatched. Germline V gene data show CDR1 as SNHLY and CDR2 as FYNNEI. The CDR3 is 14 residues long. CDR3 sequence: CASSAGGWTDTQYF. The CDR3 nucleotides read TGTGCCAGCAGTGCAGGGGGTTGGACAGATACGCAGTATTTT.

This clone appeared a few times. The same CDR3 also results from other DNA sequences found in this sample. V and J are TRBV3-1 (or the pseudogene TRBV3-2) and TRBJ1-6; 9 bases agree with TRBD1. Germline CDR1 and CDR2: LGHDT and YNNKEL (reference sequence). This CDR3 is 14 amino acids long. The V segment lost 8 bases and the J segment 9 bases; nucleotides outside the gene matches: 8. CDR3 sequence (DNA): TGTGCCAGCTGCCCAGGGACAGGGCCTTCACCCCTCCACTTT. This encodes CASCPGTGPSPLHF.

The chain links TRBV4-3 to TRBJ1-1, with a weak D call TRBD1 (5 bases). This CDR3 has 15 residues. Trimming removed 4 bases from V and 5 bases from J, with 17 bases in between. Per germline, CDR1 LGHNA and CDR2 YSLEER. The CDR3 DNA sequence: TGCGCCAGCAGCCCCTCCCCGGTGGGGGGAACTGAAGCTTTCTTT. The encoded protein is CASSPSPVGGTEAFF.

The J gene is TRBJ1-4, the V gene TRBV5-5; 8 bases are a match to TRBD1. Germline V gene sequence: CDR1 SGHKS, CDR2 YYEKEE (reference sequence). This CDR3 has 16 amino acids. Trimming took 4 bases from V and 7 from J; bases not matched to a gene: 12. In DNA form, the CDR3 reads TGTGCCAGCAGCGAAGAATGGACAGGGTCCGGTGAAAAACTGTTTTTT. Translation: CASSEEWTGSGEKLFF. Looking up the rest from reference TRBV5-5 and TRBJ1-4 gives the full variable domain: DAGVTQSPTHLIKTRGQQVTLRCSPISGHKSVSWYQQVLGQGPQFIFQYYEKEERGRGNFPDRFSARQFPNYSSELNVNALLLGDSALYLCASSEEWTGSGEKLFFGSGTQLSVL.

The chain combines TRBV7-9 with TRBJ2-1; D possibly corresponds to TRBD2 (6 bases). The CDR3 covers 15 residues. With 7 bases removed from V and 0 bases from J, the gap between germline ends came to 13 bases. Germline CDR1 and CDR2: SEHNR and FQNEAQ (reference sequence). The CDR3 is CASTSNSGSYNEQFF. CDR3 nucleotide sequence: TGTGCCAGCACCTCTAATAGCGGCTCCTACAATGAGCAGTTCTTC.

This clone was found a few times. The germline gene is not matched at one end of the junction; a read error may be the cause. The chain recombines TRBV4-2 with TRBJ2-7, with D perhaps matching TRBD1 (6 bases). The CDR3 is made up of 14 amino acids. The germline V gene has CDR1 LGHNA and CDR2 YNFKEQ. Here the CDR3 DNA reads TGTGCCAGCACCCAAGCCCAGGGGACCTACGAGCAGTACTTC. It codes for CASTQAQGTYEQYF.

The chain couples TRBV5-4 to TRBJ2-3, with 11 nucleotides matching TRBD2. The germline CDR1 and CDR2 sequences are SGHNT and YYREEE (reference sequence). The CDR3 length is 18 residues. Trimming cost V 2 bases and J 5 bases; bases outside gene matches: 13. The CDR3 spells CASSFMGRRLAGGDTQYF. The CDR3 DNA reads as TGTGCCAGCAGCTTTATGGGGCGGAGGCTAGCGGGGGGAGATACGCAGTATTTT.

This clone has just one count. This chain uses TRBV7-8 with TRBJ1-6, with D perhaps TRBD1 (6 bases). From germline, CDR1 is SGHVS and CDR2 FQNEAQ. The CDR3 runs to 14 residues. V was shortened by 2 bases and J by 7 bases, with 9 bases between the two germline ends. CDR3 protein: CASSLQGRNSPLHF. The CDR3 DNA is TGTGCCAGCAGCTTACAGGGGCGGAATTCACCCCTCCACTTT.

The chain recombines TRBV18 with TRBJ1-1; 11 bases match TRBD1. J was trimmed by 6 bases and V by 3 bases; bases with no gene match: 6. CDR1 and CDR2 (germline): KGHSH, LQKENI. This CDR3 has 15 amino acids. CDR3 sequence: CASSPRTGGLAEAFF. The CDR3 DNA sequence: TGTGCCAGCTCACCTCGGACAGGGGGCTTGGCTGAAGCTTTCTTT.

The chain links TRBV9 to TRBJ2-3; 10 bases are a match to TRBD2. The CDR3 has 16 amino acids. Germline V lookup: CDR1 SGDLS, CDR2 YYNGEE. V shed 3 bases, J shed 4 bases, and the junction held 8 bases outside the gene matches. As DNA, the CDR3 is TGTGCCAGCAGCGGGAATCTAGCGGGAGACCCAGATACGCAGTATTTT. Protein product: CASSGNLAGDPDTQYF.

In its sample, this clone was seen once. The V and J genes are TRBV6-5 and TRBJ1-5; the match to TRBD1 covers 9 bases. Germline CDR1 MNHEY, CDR2 SVGAGI. V was clipped by 6 bases and J by 7 bases; unmatched bases: 7. The CDR3 has 14 residues. The CDR3 sequence is CASRGTGNLQPQHF. In DNA, the CDR3 is TGTGCCAGCAGGGGGACAGGGAATTTGCAGCCCCAGCATTTT.

V is TRBV28 and J is TRBJ2-3; 8 positions match TRBD2. CDR3 length equals 17 residues. Germline V CDR1 and CDR2: MDHEN, SYDVKM. The V gene end was trimmed by 6 bases and the J gene end by 7 bases; junction bases not matched to a gene: 18. This chain's CDR3 is CASSLRTGTRKPNTQYF. DNA of the CDR3: TGTGCCAGCAGCCTACGAACCGGGACTAGAAAGCCTAATACGCAGTATTTT.

CDR3 in DNA: TGTGCCAGCAGCCCTACAGGCTTAAACACTGAAGCTTTCTTT. Residues: CASSPTGLNTEAFF. The chain employs TRBV3-1 (or the pseudogene TRBV3-2) and TRBJ1-1; TRBD1 is a possible D gene (5 bases). V lost 4 bases, J lost 2 bases, and 11 bases lay in between. This CDR3 contains 14 residues. In germline, CDR1 is LGHDT, CDR2 YNNKEL (reference sequence).

This clone was seen more than once but under ten times. The gene calls are TRBV27 and TRBJ2-1; a weak D match, TRBD1 (5 bases). The CDR3 totals 16 residues. Germline V gene sequence: CDR1 MNHEY, CDR2 SMNVEV (reference sequence). Trimming took 5 bases from V and 2 from J, leaving 16 bases between them. CDR3 coding DNA: TGTGCCAGCAGTCCGCGACAGCTCTCGACCTACAATGAGCAGTTCTTC. It specifies CASSPRQLSTYNEQFF.